The present T cell receptor (beta chain) was sequenced within a study of technical replicates of blood from four donors. Here immunoSEQ multiplex PCR was the method, and the copy in TCRdb shows in-frame clones only, minus some. The table includes around 95,000 clones, roughly 94% detected once. Looked up from germline, CDR1 is SGHRS and CDR2 is YFSETQ. The CDR3 loop spans 15 amino acids. Trimming shortened V by 0 bases and J by 2 bases, and 9 bases separated the two germline ends. This sequence joins TRBV5-1 and TRBJ1-5, with D possibly TRBD1 on 5 matching bases. The sample taken for sequencing was T cells isolated from PBMCs. This sequence originates from a human donor in good health. As DNA, the CDR3 is TGCGCCAGCAGCTTGGGGGGCAGGGGCAATCAGCCCCAGCATTTT. It specifies CASSLGGRGNQPQHF.